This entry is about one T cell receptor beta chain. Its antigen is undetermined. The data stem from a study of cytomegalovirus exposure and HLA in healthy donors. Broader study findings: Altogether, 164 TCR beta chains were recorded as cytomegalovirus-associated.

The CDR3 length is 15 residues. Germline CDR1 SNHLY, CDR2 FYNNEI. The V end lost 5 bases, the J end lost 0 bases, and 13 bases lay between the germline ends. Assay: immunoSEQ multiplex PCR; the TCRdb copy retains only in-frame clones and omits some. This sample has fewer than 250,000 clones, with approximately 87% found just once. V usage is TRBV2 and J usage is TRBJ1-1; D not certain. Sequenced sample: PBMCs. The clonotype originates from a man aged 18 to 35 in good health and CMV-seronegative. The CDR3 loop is CASSPEGGMNTEAFF. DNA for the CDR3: TGTGCCAGCAGTCCGGAGGGCGGAATGAACACTGAAGCTTTCTTT.